These 23 T cell receptor beta chains came from one sample sequenced in a study of shared clonotypes between healthy human individuals. TCRdb keeps only in-frame clones here, not all; method: immunoSEQ multiplex PCR. The data contain nearly 1,000,000 clones, around 80% of them singletons. Sequenced input: memory CD4+ T cells sorted from blood. Subset: CD45RA-negative fraction. The receptors were gathered from a man between 18 and 29 years old in good health.

The J gene is TRBJ2-3, the V gene TRBV13; no definite D call. V was shortened by 4 bases and J by 3 bases, with 5 bases between the two germline ends. Germline V gene lookup returns CDR1 PRHDT and CDR2 FYEKMQ (reference sequence). The CDR3 extends over 12 amino acids. CDR3 DNA: TGTGCCAGCAGCTCGTTAACAGATACGCAGTATTTT. This encodes CASSSLTDTQYF.

This chain uses TRBV28 with TRBJ1-2; D is ambiguous. This CDR3 spans 14 amino acids. CDR1 is MDHEN, CDR2 SYDVKM, per germline. V lost 3 bases to trimming and J lost 0 bases, with 8 bases between them. CDR3 nucleotide sequence: TGTGCCAGCAGTTTCGGGTCCCCTAACTATGGCTACACCTTC. It yields the protein CASSFGSPNYGYTF.

As regards this clone: This sample includes further DNA sequences coding for the same CDR3. This rearrangement joins TRBV7-2 to TRBJ2-5; 11 positions agree with TRBD2. Germline-derived CDR1 and CDR2 are SGHTA and FQGNSA. This CDR3 is 14 amino acids long. The ends lost 2 bases at V and 5 bases at J; junction bases unmatched: 1. CDR3 sequence (DNA): TGTGCCAGCAGCTTAAGACTAGCGGGGGAGACCCAGTACTTC. Protein sequence: CASSLRLAGETQYF.

J is TRBJ2-2 and V is TRBV6-5, with 8 bases that match TRBD1. Per germline, CDR1 MNHEY and CDR2 SVGAGI. The CDR3 is 15 amino acids. Losses at the gene ends were 2 bases for V and 12 bases for J; bases not matched to a gene: 11. The CDR3, as DNA: TGTGCCAGCAGTTACCACGGACAGGGTATGGTGAAGCTGTTTTTT. Protein sequence: CASSYHGQGMVKLFF.

J is TRBJ1-6 and V is TRBV28, with D unresolved. Trimming removed 5 bases from V and 3 bases from J, with 20 bases in between. Germline values: CDR1 MDHEN, CDR2 SYDVKM. There are 18 residues in the CDR3. This chain's CDR3 is CASSARPGGSFYNSPLHF. The CDR3 coding sequence is TGTGCCAGCAGTGCGAGGCCGGGAGGCTCCTTCTATAATTCACCCCTCCACTTT.

This sequence joins TRBV28 and TRBJ1-6; D is unresolved. Trimming removed 3 bases from V and 4 bases from J, with 10 bases in between. The V gene's germline CDR1 is MDHEN and CDR2 SYDVKM. This CDR3 region has 15 residues. The CDR3 protein is CASSFSDGYNSPLHF. CDR3 DNA: TGTGCCAGCAGTTTCTCGGACGGATATAATTCACCCCTCCACTTT.

This clone was detected only a few times. As DNA, the CDR3 is TGTGCCAGCAGTAACAAGGACACCAATTCACCCCTCCACTTT. Protein sequence: CASSNKDTNSPLHF. The chain uses TRBV6-1 and TRBJ1-6; a weak D match, TRBD1 (5 bases). The CDR3 has 14 residues. From germline, CDR1 is MNHNS and CDR2 SASEGT. Between the trimmed V and J ends, which lost 5 bases and 7 bases, there was a span of 12 bases.

The chain links TRBV6-5 to TRBJ2-5, with TRBD2 identical over 12 bases. The DNA end is more similar to TRBJ2-7, so the J call may be wrong. The CDR3 is 15 amino acids. Germline CDR1 is MNHEY and CDR2 is SVGAGI. CDR3: CASSYLTSGSYEQYF. As DNA, the CDR3 is TGTGCCAGCAGTTATTTGACTAGCGGGAGCTACGAGCAGTACTTC.

The V and J genes are TRBV28 and TRBJ1-4; a weak D match, TRBD1 (5 bases). Trimming took 8 bases from V and 8 from J, leaving 18 bases between them. The CDR3 is made up of 14 amino acids. Germline-derived CDR1 and CDR2 are MDHEN and SYDVKM. The chain's CDR3 is CASQSGETHEKLFF. For the CDR3, the DNA is TGTGCCAGCCAATCGGGGGAGACTCACGAAAAACTGTTTTTT.

The rearrangement links TRBV28 to TRBJ1-2; maybe TRBD1 (5 bases). V was shortened by 6 bases and J by 0 bases, with 20 bases between the two germline ends. The CDR3 loop spans 17 amino acids. Germline assignment: CDR1 MDHEN and CDR2 SYDVKM. The CDR3 reads CASSQGGRIYSNYGYTF. CDR3 bases: TGTGCCAGCAGCCAGGGAGGGCGCATCTATTCTAACTATGGCTACACCTTC.

The table lists this clone with a few counts. This chain joins TRBV28 and TRBJ2-7, with TRBD1 matching over 8 bases. The CDR3 spans 17 residues. Germline V gene data show CDR1 as MDHEN and CDR2 as SYDVKM. V was clipped by 6 bases and J by 0 bases; unmatched bases: 13. The CDR3 DNA follows: TGTGCCAGCAGCAACGTGCTACAGGACAGGGACTCCTACGAGCAGTACTTC. Protein sequence: CASSNVLQDRDSYEQYF.

The gene calls are TRBV15 and TRBJ1-1; D gene uncertain. V was clipped by 0 bases and J by 1 base, with 3 bases between them. Germline-derived CDR1 and CDR2 are LNHNV and YYDKDF (reference sequence). This CDR3 region has 13 residues. CDR3 region: CATSRETNTEAFF. The CDR3 DNA is TGTGCCACCAGCAGAGAGACGAACACTGAAGCTTTCTTT.

Here the CDR3 reads CAWSVTRRDEKLFF. CDR3 bases: TGTGCCTGGAGTGTGACACGTCGTGATGAAAAACTGTTTTTT. The chain is built from TRBV30 and TRBJ1-4; D is unclear. CDR1 and CDR2 (germline): GTSNPN, SVGIG (reference sequence). Trimming left V 0 bases short and J 6 bases short, with 11 bases between. The CDR3 has 14 residues.

A word on this clone: A much larger clone differs by one base, so this may be a read error. The chain links TRBV2 to TRBJ1-1; perhaps TRBD1 as D (5 bases). Per germline, CDR1 SNHLY and CDR2 FYNNEI. The CDR3 extends over 12 amino acids. V was pared by 7 bases and J by 3 bases, with 9 bases between. For the CDR3, the DNA is TGTGCCAGCAACGGGGGGGACACTGAAGCTTTCTTT. Translation: CASNGGDTEAFF.

The rearrangement joins TRBV29-1 to TRBJ2-2; D unresolved. The CDR3 loop spans 10 amino acids. Germline V CDR1 and CDR2: SQVTM, ANQGSEA. The CDR3 sequence: CTSWAGELFF. CDR3 sequence (DNA): TGCACCTCTTGGGCCGGGGAGCTGTTTTTT.

This clone has at least ten counts. V gene TRBV6-1 combines with J gene TRBJ1-4, with D hard to call. From germline, CDR1 is MNHNS and CDR2 SASEGT. This CDR3 has 16 amino acids. V was shortened by 1 base and J by 10 bases, with 19 bases between the two germline ends. The CDR3 protein is CASSEGLGSGRGKLFF. CDR3 bases: TGTGCCAGCAGTGAAGGTCTTGGCAGCGGTCGGGGAAAACTGTTTTTT.

The V call is TRBV5-1, the J call TRBJ2-2, with 14 bases identical to TRBD2. CDR1 and CDR2 from the germline V gene are SGHRS and YFSETQ. With V trimmed by 2 bases and J by 6 bases, 9 bases remained unmatched. The CDR3 sequence is 18 residues long. The DNA for the CDR3 is TGCGCCAGCAGCTTCGGGACTAGCGGGAGAATTAGGGCCGGGGAGCTGTTTTTT. Encoded protein: CASSFGTSGRIRAGELFF.

V gene TRBV5-1 combines with J gene TRBJ2-2; no clear D gene. The CDR3 sequence is 13 residues long. The V gene's germline CDR1 is SGHRS and CDR2 YFSETQ. V was shortened by 0 bases and J by 8 bases, with 8 bases between the two germline ends. This chain's CDR3 is CASSLGPQGELFF. The CDR3 bases are TGCGCCAGCAGCTTGGGACCTCAAGGGGAGCTGTTTTTT.

This rearrangement joins TRBV6-6 to TRBJ1-1; a possible D gene is TRBD1 (6 bases). V was cut by 4 bases and J by 1 base, with 13 bases left in between. CDR1 MNHNY and CDR2 SVGAGI come from the germline V gene (reference sequence). This CDR3 is 15 amino acids long. CDR3: CASSFQGLENTEAFF. CDR3 DNA: TGTGCCAGCAGTTTCCAGGGGCTGGAGAACACTGAAGCTTTCTTT.

This clone was detected a few times. The chain has TRBV29-1 and TRBJ1-1; D unclear. Germline V gives CDR1 SQVTM, CDR2 ANQGSEA. This CDR3 comprises 12 residues. V was pared by 1 base and J by 11 bases, with 14 bases between. The CDR3 protein is CSVEVALSGAFF. CDR3 nucleotide sequence: TGCAGCGTTGAAGTAGCCCTGAGCGGGGCTTTCTTT. The complete variable domain, with remaining parts taken from reference TRBV29-1 and TRBJ1-1, reads SAVISQKPSRDICQRGTSLTIQCQVDSQVTMMFWYRQQPGQSLTLIATANQGSEATYESGFVIDKFPISRPNLTFSTLTVSNMSPEDSSIYLCSVEVALSGAFFGQGTRLTVV.

This clone was picked up a small number of times. The chain employs TRBV28 and TRBJ1-2; D is perhaps TRBD1 (6 bases). Deletions cut 5 bases from V and 2 bases from J, with 15 bases between. The CDR3 spans 15 residues. Looked up from germline, CDR1 is MDHEN and CDR2 is SYDVKM. CDR3 residues: CASSQGSRKNYGYTF. The CDR3 region has the DNA TGTGCCAGCAGTCAGGGGAGTAGGAAGAACTATGGCTACACCTTC.

The chain recombines TRBV10-3 with TRBJ1-6; D is possibly TRBD1 (5 bases). V shed 8 bases and J shed 5 bases, with 13 bases lying between them. The germline CDR1 and CDR2 sequences are ENHRY and SYGVKD. This CDR3 is built from 14 residues. The CDR3 loop reads CAIARDGNNSPLHF. The CDR3 coding sequence is TGTGCCATCGCACGGGACGGCAATAATTCACCCCTCCACTTT.

This sequence joins TRBV18 and TRBJ2-7; 8 positions match TRBD1. V dropped 2 bases and J dropped 6; count of bases not matched to a gene: 6. The CDR3 consists of 14 residues. Germline V gene lookup returns CDR1 KGHSH and CDR2 LQKENI. The CDR3 loop is CASSPGQGLSEQYF. The CDR3 region has the DNA TGTGCCAGCTCACCAGGACAGGGATTGAGCGAGCAGTACTTC.